The 30 T cell receptor beta chains listed next were all sequenced from one sample in a study of siplizumab effects on memory and regulatory T cells. Assay: immunoSEQ multiplex PCR; the TCRdb copy retains only in-frame clones and omits some. The table shows under 140,000 clones, with over 85% occurring only once. Sample: CD4+ T cells sorted from blood. These receptors were obtained from a human donor in good health.

This clone was counted a few times. This chain uses TRBV5-1 with TRBJ2-2; 7 nucleotides match TRBD2. The trim removed 5 bases at V and 5 bases at J, leaving 6 bases unmatched. Germline CDR1 and CDR2: SGHRS and YFSETQ. The CDR3 is 14 amino acids. CDR3 amino acids: CASSGGSGTGELFF. In DNA, the CDR3 is TGCGCCAGCAGTGGAGGTAGCGGGACCGGGGAGCTGTTTTTT.

The chain is built from TRBV5-4 and TRBJ1-3; possibly TRBD1 for D (5 bases). CDR3 length: 17 residues. The germline CDR1 and CDR2 sequences are SGHNT and YYREEE (reference sequence). V shed 0 bases and J shed 1 base, with 14 bases lying between them. CDR3 nucleotides: TGTGCCAGCAGCTTGGGCGCCGGGGCCCTTTCTGGAAACACCATATATTTT. This translates into CASSLGAGALSGNTIYF.

The rearrangement joins TRBV7-8 to TRBJ1-3, with a tentative D call TRBD1 (6 bases). Germline lookup yields CDR1 SGHVS and CDR2 FQNEAQ. V was cut by 2 bases and J by 6 bases, with 11 bases left in between. The CDR3 has 14 amino acids. The chain's CDR3 is CASSLIQGSNTIYF. DNA for the CDR3: TGTGCCAGCAGCTTAATCCAGGGGTCAAACACCATATATTTT. The full variable domain, with the rest looked up from reference TRBV7-8 and TRBJ1-3, is GAGVSQSPRYKVAKRGQDVALRCDPISGHVSLFWYQQALGQGPEFLTYFQNEAQLDKSGLPSDRFFAERPEGSVSTLKIQRTQQEDSAVYLCASSLIQGSNTIYFGEGSWLTVV.

The rearrangement links TRBV5-1 to TRBJ2-7, with D possibly matching TRBD2 (5 bases). Between the trimmed V and J ends, which lost 3 bases and 3 bases, there was a span of 13 bases. The CDR3 runs to 14 residues. Germline V gives CDR1 SGHRS, CDR2 YFSETQ. CDR3 region: CASSYSADFYEQYF. The CDR3, as DNA: TGCGCCAGCAGCTACTCGGCGGACTTCTACGAGCAGTACTTC. Complete variable domain (other parts from reference TRBV5-1 and TRBJ2-7): KAGVTQTPRYLIKTRGQQVTLSCSPISGHRSVSWYQQTPGQGLQFLFEYFSETQRNKGNFPGRFSGRQFSNSRSEMNVSTLELGDSALYLCASSYSADFYEQYFGPGTRLTVT.

This sequence joins TRBV30 and TRBJ2-1; the D is unclear. This CDR3 is built from 13 residues. Trimming left V 7 bases short and J 8 bases short, with 18 bases between. Germline-derived CDR1 and CDR2 are GTSNPN and SVGIG (reference sequence). The CDR3 DNA reads TGTGCCTCTCAGGCCGCGGCGTCGGATGAGCAGTTCTTC. It encodes CASQAAASDEQFF.

The rearrangement links TRBV30 to TRBJ2-1; the match to TRBD2 covers 10 bases. CDR1 is GTSNPN, CDR2 SVGIG, per germline (reference sequence). The CDR3 length is 19 residues. With V trimmed by 0 bases and J by 2 bases, 13 bases remained unmatched. CDR3 residues: CAWSVSQGATSGTYNEQFF. The DNA for the CDR3 is TGTGCCTGGAGTGTAAGCCAGGGTGCTACTAGCGGGACCTACAATGAGCAGTTCTTC.

To note about this clone: Distinct nucleotide sequences in the sample also encode this CDR3. The chain links TRBV18 to TRBJ2-5; D remains unclear. Germline CDR1 is KGHSH and CDR2 is LQKENI. Trimming left V 3 bases short and J 0 bases short, with 2 bases between. This CDR3 has 12 residues. Written as DNA, the CDR3 is TGTGCCAGCTCACCCTACCAAGAGACCCAGTACTTC. It codes for CASSPYQETQYF.

The V and J genes are TRBV7-9 and TRBJ1-2, with D uncertain. The ends were cut back, 0 bases at V and 4 bases at J, with 15 bases in the middle. The CDR3 has 16 amino acids. Germline V gene lookup returns CDR1 SEHNR and CDR2 FQNEAQ (reference sequence). CDR3 amino acids: CASSLATSRFSYGYTF. The CDR3 DNA sequence: TGTGCCAGCAGCTTAGCGACTTCTAGGTTTAGCTATGGCTACACCTTC.

The V call is TRBV5-1, the J call TRBJ2-5; D is uncertain. Germline V lookup: CDR1 SGHRS, CDR2 YFSETQ. The V end lost 1 base, the J end lost 3 bases, and 10 bases lay between the germline ends. The CDR3 is 14 amino acids. The CDR3, as DNA: TGCGCCAGCAGCTTGTCTGCTACCAAAGAGACCCAGTACTTC. This gives the protein CASSLSATKETQYF.

This clone came up once. J is TRBJ2-5 and V is TRBV7-9; TRBD2 matches at 13 bases. V shed 5 bases and J 1 base; nucleotides not matched to a gene: 4. The CDR3 is 16 amino acids. Germline V CDR1 and CDR2: SEHNR, FQNEAQ (reference sequence). The CDR3 bases are TGTGCCAGCAGCCTTGGACTAGCGGGGGCCCAAGAGACCCAGTACTTC. This translates into CASSLGLAGAQETQYF.

This clone was recorded only once. The rearrangement links TRBV15 to TRBJ2-5; perhaps TRBD1 as D (6 bases). Looked up from germline, CDR1 is LNHNV and CDR2 is YYDKDF (reference sequence). Trimming left V 1 base short and J 4 bases short, with 7 bases between. The CDR3 is 13 residues long. The CDR3 loop reads CATSRGQAETQYF. The CDR3 DNA follows: TGTGCCACCAGCAGAGGACAGGCAGAGACCCAGTACTTC.

This clone was detected once. This sequence joins TRBV2 and TRBJ1-1, with 7 positions matching TRBD1. Germline V lookup: CDR1 SNHLY, CDR2 FYNNEI. V shed 7 bases and J 5 bases; nucleotides not matched to a gene: 7. The CDR3 spans 13 residues. The CDR3 coding sequence is TGTGCCAGCATGTCGACAGGGTTGACTGAAGCTTTCTTT. It yields the protein CASMSTGLTEAFF.

This clone showed up just once. The rearrangement uses TRBV6-1 and TRBJ1-6; a weak D match, TRBD1 (5 bases). Germline V CDR1 and CDR2: MNHNS, SASEGT. V dropped 4 bases and J dropped 0 bases, with 10 bases sitting between them. This CDR3 has 16 amino acids. CDR3 protein: CASSVGRSSYNSPLHF. In nucleotides, the CDR3 is TGTGCCAGCAGTGTGGGACGCAGCTCCTATAATTCACCCCTCCACTTT.

This clone was counted once. V is TRBV5-1 and J is TRBJ1-2; possibly TRBD1 for D (5 bases). Germline V lookup: CDR1 SGHRS, CDR2 YFSETQ. The CDR3 is 14 residues long. V was shortened by 3 bases and J by 5 bases, with 14 bases between the two germline ends. Here the CDR3 reads CASSSTSGSYGYTF. CDR3 bases: TGCGCCAGCAGCTCAACATCAGGGAGTTATGGCTACACCTTC.

J is TRBJ2-2 and V is TRBV6-6; a possible D gene is TRBD1 (5 bases). This CDR3 is 14 amino acids long. CDR1 is MNHNY and CDR2 is SVGAGI in the germline V gene (reference sequence). V shed 2 bases and J shed 3 bases, with 7 bases lying between them. The CDR3 bases are TGTGCCAGCAGTTACCTCAGGGACACCGGGGAGCTGTTTTTT. It is translated as CASSYLRDTGELFF.

The V and J genes are TRBV18 and TRBJ1-1; 8 bases fit TRBD1. J lost 2 bases, V lost 5 bases, and 10 bases had no gene match. The CDR3 spans 16 residues. The V gene's germline CDR1 is KGHSH and CDR2 LQKENI. The CDR3 reads CASSIQTGASNTEAFF. In DNA form, the CDR3 reads TGTGCCAGCTCAATCCAGACAGGGGCCAGTAACACTGAAGCTTTCTTT.

The rearrangement joins TRBV5-1 to TRBJ1-6; D remains unclear. This CDR3 spans 14 amino acids. CDR1 SGHRS and CDR2 YFSETQ come from the germline V gene. Trimming shortened V by 4 bases and J by 8 bases, and 13 bases separated the two germline ends. CDR3 coding DNA: TGCGCCAGCAGCCTCCCTCCGGCGGATTCACCCCTCCACTTT. Residues: CASSLPPADSPLHF.

The chain uses TRBV19 and TRBJ2-7; D might be TRBD2 (6 bases). Germline lookup yields CDR1 LNHDA and CDR2 SQIVND (reference sequence). The CDR3 spans 15 residues. Trimming stripped 3 bases from V and 0 bases from J, with 12 bases between. The CDR3 here is CASSILGGDSYEQYF. The DNA for the CDR3 is TGTGCCAGTAGTATCTTGGGGGGAGACTCCTACGAGCAGTACTTC.

This chain links TRBV10-1 with TRBJ2-4; perhaps TRBD1 as D (5 bases). Germline V lookup: CDR1 WNHNN, CDR2 SYGVQD (reference sequence). The CDR3 is 14 residues long. V lost 6 bases to trimming and J lost 1 base, with 10 bases between them. CDR3 residues: CASRGVMAKNIQYF. The DNA for the CDR3 is TGCGCCAGCAGAGGGGTTATGGCCAAAAACATTCAGTACTTC.

The chain joins TRBV6-1 to TRBJ2-5, with D unresolved. Germline lookup yields CDR1 MNHNS and CDR2 SASEGT. Deletions cut 3 bases from V and 0 bases from J, with 2 bases between. The CDR3 runs to 12 residues. CDR3 residues: CASSDYQETQYF. In DNA, the CDR3 is TGTGCCAGCAGTGATTACCAAGAGACCCAGTACTTC.

V usage is TRBV19 and J usage is TRBJ2-1, with unresolved D. V gave up 2 bases and J gave up 4 bases, with 9 bases separating them. The CDR3 is 14 residues long. In germline, CDR1 is LNHDA, CDR2 SQIVND (reference sequence). The chain's CDR3 is CASSISVTYNEQFF. CDR3 bases: TGTGCCAGTAGTATATCAGTAACATACAATGAGCAGTTCTTC.

The chain carries TRBV29-1 and TRBJ2-3; D is perhaps TRBD2 (5 bases). The CDR3 runs to 14 residues. Trimming cost V 4 bases and J 5 bases, with 16 bases left between them. Germline loops: CDR1 SQVTM, CDR2 ANQGSEA. The DNA for the CDR3 is TGCAGCGTTGTAGGACCCCAACTAGGAGATACGCAGTATTTT. This sequence encodes CSVVGPQLGDTQYF.

This clone was seen only once. V is TRBV27 and J is TRBJ2-5; 9 positions agree with TRBD1. The CDR3 totals 15 residues. Germline trimming cut 3 bases from V and 4 bases from J; bases unmatched to any gene: 6. The germline gives CDR1 MNHEY, CDR2 SMNVEV (reference sequence). In nucleotides, the CDR3 is TGTGCCAGCAGTTTCTCAGGACAGGGGCGAGAGACCCAGTACTTC. This codes for CASSFSGQGRETQYF.

V is TRBV5-4 and J is TRBJ1-1; possibly TRBD1 for D (6 bases). Germline V lookup: CDR1 SGHNT, CDR2 YYREEE (reference sequence). Trimming left V 4 bases short and J 2 bases short, with 21 bases between. The CDR3 has 17 amino acids. The CDR3 DNA follows: TGTGCCAGCAGCCGAGGGGGGCAGCGGAGTGGCAACACTGAAGCTTTCTTT. This sequence encodes CASSRGGQRSGNTEAFF.

V and J are TRBV5-4 and TRBJ2-5, with TRBD2 matching over 11 bases. Germline loops: CDR1 SGHNT, CDR2 YYREEE (reference sequence). This CDR3 has 15 amino acids. The ends lost 4 bases at V and 2 bases at J; junction bases unmatched: 4. The CDR3, as DNA: TGTGCCAGCAGCCGGGGACTAGCGGTACAAGAGACCCAGTACTTC. Encoded protein: CASSRGLAVQETQYF. Supplemented by reference TRBV5-4 and TRBJ2-5, the full variable domain reads ETGVTQSPTHLIKTRGQQVTLRCSSQSGHNTVSWYQQALGQGPQFIFQYYREEENGRGNFPPRFSGLQFPNYSSELNVNALELDDSALYLCASSRGLAVQETQYFGPGTRLLVL.

The V and J genes are TRBV5-1 and TRBJ2-7, with TRBD2 matching 7 bases. The CDR3 sequence is 14 residues long. CDR1 is SGHRS, CDR2 YFSETQ, per germline. With V trimmed by 0 bases and J by 6 bases, 6 bases remained unmatched. The CDR3 bases are TGCGCCAGCAGCTTGGAGGCGGGAGTAGGCGAGCAGTACTTC. It is translated as CASSLEAGVGEQYF.

The gene calls are TRBV10-3 and TRBJ1-1; TRBD1 might be the D (5 bases). The V and J ends lost 10 bases and 12 bases respectively, with 15 bases between them. This CDR3 comprises 10 residues. From germline, CDR1 is ENHRY and CDR2 SYGVKD. CDR3 residues: CASSGDSTFF. CDR3 nucleotide sequence: TGTGCCAGCTCGGGGGACTCGACTTTCTTT.

The chain recombines TRBV30 with TRBJ2-2; D possibly matches TRBD1 or TRBD2 (5 bases each). Trimming shortened V by 2 bases and J by 12 bases, and 16 bases separated the two germline ends. This CDR3 is 13 amino acids long. Germline loops: CDR1 GTSNPN, CDR2 SVGIG (reference sequence). Here the CDR3 reads CAWSPVEGIKLFF. The CDR3 DNA sequence: TGTGCCTGGAGTCCAGTTGAGGGGATAAAGCTGTTTTTT.

This chain connects TRBV18 to TRBJ2-1; D may be TRBD1 or TRBD2 (5 bases each). V lost 3 bases and J 4 bases, leaving 10 bases between the germline ends. Germline V gene lookup returns CDR1 KGHSH and CDR2 LQKENI. The CDR3 extends over 14 amino acids. CDR3 loop: CASSPGDPYNEQFF. For the CDR3, the DNA is TGTGCCAGCTCACCTGGGGACCCATACAATGAGCAGTTCTTC.

V gene TRBV7-3 combines with J gene TRBJ2-3, with TRBD2 matching over 13 bases. The germline gives CDR1 SGHTA, CDR2 FQGTGA. There are 18 residues in the CDR3. Germline trimming cut 5 bases from V and 4 bases from J; bases unmatched to any gene: 12. The CDR3 sequence is CASSPRTSGRPGADTQYF. The CDR3 bases are TGTGCCAGCAGCCCACGGACTAGCGGGAGACCCGGGGCAGATACGCAGTATTTT. The full variable domain, in which reference TRBV7-3 and TRBJ2-3 provide the parts outside the CDR3, is GAGVSQTPSNKVTEKGKYVELRCDPISGHTALYWYRQSLGQGPEFLIYFQGTGAADDSGLPNDRFFAVRPEGSVSTLKIQRTERGDSAVYLCASSPRTSGRPGADTQYFGPGTRLTVL.